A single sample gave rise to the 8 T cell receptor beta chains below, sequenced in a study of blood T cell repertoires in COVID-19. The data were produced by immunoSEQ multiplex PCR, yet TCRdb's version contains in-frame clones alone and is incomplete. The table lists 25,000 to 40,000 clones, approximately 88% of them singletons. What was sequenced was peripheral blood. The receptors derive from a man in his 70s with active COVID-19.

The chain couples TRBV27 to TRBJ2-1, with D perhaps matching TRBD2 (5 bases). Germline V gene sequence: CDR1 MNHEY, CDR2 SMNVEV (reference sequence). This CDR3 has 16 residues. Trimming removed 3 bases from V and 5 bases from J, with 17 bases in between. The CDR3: CASSLIGPEGNNEQFF. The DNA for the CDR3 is TGTGCCAGCAGTTTGATAGGGCCAGAGGGAAACAATGAGCAGTTCTTC.

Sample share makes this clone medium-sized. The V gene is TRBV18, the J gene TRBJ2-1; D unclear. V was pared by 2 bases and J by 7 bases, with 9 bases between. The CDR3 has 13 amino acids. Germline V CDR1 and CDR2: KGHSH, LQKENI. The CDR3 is CASSPSPGNEQFF. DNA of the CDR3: TGTGCCAGCTCACCAAGTCCCGGGAATGAGCAGTTCTTC.

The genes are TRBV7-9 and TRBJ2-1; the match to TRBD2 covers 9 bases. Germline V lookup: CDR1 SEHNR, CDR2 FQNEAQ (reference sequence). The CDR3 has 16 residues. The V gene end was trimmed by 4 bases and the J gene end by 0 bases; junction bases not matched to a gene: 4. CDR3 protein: CASSSLSGSSYNEQFF. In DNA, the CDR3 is TGTGCCAGCAGCTCCCTTAGCGGGAGCTCCTACAATGAGCAGTTCTTC.

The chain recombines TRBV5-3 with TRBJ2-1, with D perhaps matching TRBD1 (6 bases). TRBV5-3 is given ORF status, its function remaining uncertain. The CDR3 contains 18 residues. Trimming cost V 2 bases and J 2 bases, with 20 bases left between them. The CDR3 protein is CARSFEGETFGPYNEQFF. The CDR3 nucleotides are TGTGCCAGAAGCTTTGAGGGGGAGACGTTCGGCCCCTACAATGAGCAGTTCTTC.

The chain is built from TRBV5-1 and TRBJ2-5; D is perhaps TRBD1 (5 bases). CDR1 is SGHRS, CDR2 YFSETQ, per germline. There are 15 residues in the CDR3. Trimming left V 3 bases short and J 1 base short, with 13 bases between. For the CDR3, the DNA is TGCGCCAGCAGCTCCCAGGGCTACCCCCAAGAGACCCAGTACTTC. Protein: CASSSQGYPQETQYF.

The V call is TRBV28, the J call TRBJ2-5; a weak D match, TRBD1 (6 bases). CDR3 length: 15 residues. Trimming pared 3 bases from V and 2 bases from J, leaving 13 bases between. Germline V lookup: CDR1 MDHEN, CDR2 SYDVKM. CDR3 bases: TGTGCCAGCAGTTTTCTGTGGCAGGGGCAAGAGACCCAGTACTTC. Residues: CASSFLWQGQETQYF.

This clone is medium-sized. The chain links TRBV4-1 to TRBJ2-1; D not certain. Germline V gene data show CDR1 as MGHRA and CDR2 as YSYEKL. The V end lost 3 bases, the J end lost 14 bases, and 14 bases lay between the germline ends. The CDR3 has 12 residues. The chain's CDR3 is CASSQGTSSEFF. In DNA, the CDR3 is TGCGCCAGCAGCCAGGGTACTTCCAGCGAGTTCTTC.

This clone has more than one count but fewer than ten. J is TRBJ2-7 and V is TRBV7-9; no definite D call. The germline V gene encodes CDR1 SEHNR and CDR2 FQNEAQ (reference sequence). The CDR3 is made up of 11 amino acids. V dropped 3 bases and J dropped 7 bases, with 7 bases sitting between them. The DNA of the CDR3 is TGTGCCAGCAGCTTCCGAGTTGAGCAGTACTTC. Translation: CASSFRVEQYF.